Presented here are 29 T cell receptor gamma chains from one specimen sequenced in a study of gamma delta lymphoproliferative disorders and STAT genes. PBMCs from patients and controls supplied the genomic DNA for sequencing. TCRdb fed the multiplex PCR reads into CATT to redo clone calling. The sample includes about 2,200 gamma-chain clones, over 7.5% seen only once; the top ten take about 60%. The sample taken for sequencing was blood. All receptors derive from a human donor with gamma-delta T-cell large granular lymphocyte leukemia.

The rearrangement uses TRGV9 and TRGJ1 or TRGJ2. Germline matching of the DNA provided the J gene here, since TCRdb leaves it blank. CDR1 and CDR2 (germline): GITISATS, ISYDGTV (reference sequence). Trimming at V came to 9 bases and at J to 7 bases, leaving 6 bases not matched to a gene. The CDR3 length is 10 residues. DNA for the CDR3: TGTGCCTTGCCGGGCTATAAGAAACTCTTT. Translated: CALPGYKKLF.

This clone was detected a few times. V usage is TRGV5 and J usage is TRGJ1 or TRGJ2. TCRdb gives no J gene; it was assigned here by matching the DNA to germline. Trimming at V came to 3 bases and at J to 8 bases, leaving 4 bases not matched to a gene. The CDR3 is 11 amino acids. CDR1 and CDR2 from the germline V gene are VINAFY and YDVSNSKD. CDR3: CATWDENKKLF. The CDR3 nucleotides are TGTGCCACCTGGGACGAGAATAAGAAACTCTTT.

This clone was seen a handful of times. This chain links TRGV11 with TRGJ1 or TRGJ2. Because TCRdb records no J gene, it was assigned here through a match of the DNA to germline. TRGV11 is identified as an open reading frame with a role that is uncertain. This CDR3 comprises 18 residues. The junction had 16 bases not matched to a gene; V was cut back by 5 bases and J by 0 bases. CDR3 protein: CACWIIISYYQNYYKKLF. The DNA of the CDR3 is TGTGCCTGCTGGATTATAATTTCCTATTATCAGAATTATTATAAGAAACTCTTT.

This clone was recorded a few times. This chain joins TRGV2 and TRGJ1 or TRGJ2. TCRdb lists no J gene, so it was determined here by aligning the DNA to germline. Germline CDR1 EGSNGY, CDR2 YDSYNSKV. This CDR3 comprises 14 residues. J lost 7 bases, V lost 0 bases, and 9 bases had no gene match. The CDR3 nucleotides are TGTGCCACCTGGGACGGGCATTGGGGGTATAAGAAACTCTTT. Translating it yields CATWDGHWGYKKLF.

The chain's CDR3 is CATWCTQYKKLF. CDR3 DNA sequence: TGTGCCACCTGGTGTACTCAGTATAAGAAACTCTTT. This chain uses TRGV2 with TRGJ1 or TRGJ2. Here the J gene was assigned by germline matching of the DNA, as TCRdb has none. The J segment lost 7 bases and the V segment lost 6 bases, leaving 9 bases of the junction unmatched. Per the germline V gene, CDR1 is EGSNGY and CDR2 is YDSYNSKV. This CDR3 is built from 12 residues.

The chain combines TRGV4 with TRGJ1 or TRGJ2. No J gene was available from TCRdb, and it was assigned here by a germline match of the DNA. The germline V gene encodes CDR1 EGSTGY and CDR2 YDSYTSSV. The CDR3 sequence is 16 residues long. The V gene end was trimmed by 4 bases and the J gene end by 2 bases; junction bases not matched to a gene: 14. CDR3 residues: CATWDGPSMDYYKKLF. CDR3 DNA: TGTGCCACCTGGGACGGGCCTAGCATGGATTATTATAAGAAACTCTTT.

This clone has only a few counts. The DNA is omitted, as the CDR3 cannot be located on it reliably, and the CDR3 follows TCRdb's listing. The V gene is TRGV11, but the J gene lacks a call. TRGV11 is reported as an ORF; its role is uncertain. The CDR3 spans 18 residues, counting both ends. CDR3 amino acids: CTTVPAGLVACPYYKKLF.

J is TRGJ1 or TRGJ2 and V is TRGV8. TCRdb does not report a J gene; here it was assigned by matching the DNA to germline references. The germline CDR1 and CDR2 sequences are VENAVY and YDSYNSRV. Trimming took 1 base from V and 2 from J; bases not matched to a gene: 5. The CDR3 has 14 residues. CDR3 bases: TGTGCCACCTGGGATAGCACGGATTATTATAAGAAACTCTTT. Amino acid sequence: CATWDSTDYYKKLF.

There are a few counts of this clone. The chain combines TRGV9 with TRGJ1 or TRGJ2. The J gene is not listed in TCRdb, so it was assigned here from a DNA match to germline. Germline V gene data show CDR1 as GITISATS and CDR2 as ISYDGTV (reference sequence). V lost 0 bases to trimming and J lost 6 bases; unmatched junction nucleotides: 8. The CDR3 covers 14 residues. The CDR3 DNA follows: TGTGCCTTGTGGGAGGTGATGGGGTGTTATAAGAAACTCTTT. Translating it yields CALWEVMGCYKKLF.

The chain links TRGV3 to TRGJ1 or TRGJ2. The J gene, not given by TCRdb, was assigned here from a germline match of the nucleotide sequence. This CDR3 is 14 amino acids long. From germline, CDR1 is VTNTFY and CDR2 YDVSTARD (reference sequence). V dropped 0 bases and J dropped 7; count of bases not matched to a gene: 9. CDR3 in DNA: TGTGCCACCTGGGACAGGACCAGGGGGTATAAGAAACTCTTT. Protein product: CATWDRTRGYKKLF.

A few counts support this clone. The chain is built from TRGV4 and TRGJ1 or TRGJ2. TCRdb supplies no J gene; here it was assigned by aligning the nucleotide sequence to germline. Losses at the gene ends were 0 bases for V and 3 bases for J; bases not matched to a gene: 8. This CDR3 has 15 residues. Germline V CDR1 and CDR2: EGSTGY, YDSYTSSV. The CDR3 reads CATWDGLYPYYKKLF. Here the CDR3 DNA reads TGTGCCACCTGGGATGGGCTATACCCTTATTATAAGAAACTCTTT.

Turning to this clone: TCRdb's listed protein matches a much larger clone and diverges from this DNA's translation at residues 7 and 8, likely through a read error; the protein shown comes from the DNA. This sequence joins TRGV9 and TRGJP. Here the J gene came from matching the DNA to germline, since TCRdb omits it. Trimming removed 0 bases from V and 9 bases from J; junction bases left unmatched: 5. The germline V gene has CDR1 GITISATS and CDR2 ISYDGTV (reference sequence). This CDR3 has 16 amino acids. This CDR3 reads CALWEVPALGKKIKVF. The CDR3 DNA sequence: TGTGCCTTGTGGGAGGTGCCAGCGTTGGGCAAAAAAATCAAGGTATTT.

The CDR3 DNA reads TGTGCCTGCTGGATTAGGCACGGATATACCACTGGTTGGTTCAAGATATTT. Translating it yields CACWIRHGYTTGWFKIF. This sequence joins TRGV11 and TRGJP1. Matching the DNA to germline supplied the J gene, which TCRdb does not give. TRGV11 is placed among ORFs of uncertain function. V gave up 0 bases and J gave up 0 bases; unmatched junction bases: 4. The CDR3 loop spans 17 amino acids.

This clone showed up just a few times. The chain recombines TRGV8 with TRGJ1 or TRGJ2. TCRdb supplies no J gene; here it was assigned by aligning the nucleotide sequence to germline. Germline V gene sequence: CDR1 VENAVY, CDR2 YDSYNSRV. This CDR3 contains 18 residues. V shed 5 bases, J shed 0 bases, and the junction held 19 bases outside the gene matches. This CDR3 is CATWGSPQAGSNYYKKLF. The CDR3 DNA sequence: TGTGCCACCTGGGGCTCCCCCCAAGCCGGCTCGAATTATTATAAGAAACTCTTT.

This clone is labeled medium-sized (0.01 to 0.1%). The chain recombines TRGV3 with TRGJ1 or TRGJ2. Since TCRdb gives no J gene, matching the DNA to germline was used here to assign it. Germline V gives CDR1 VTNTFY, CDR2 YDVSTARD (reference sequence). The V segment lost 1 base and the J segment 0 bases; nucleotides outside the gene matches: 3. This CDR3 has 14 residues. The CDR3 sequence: CATWDSPNYYKKLF. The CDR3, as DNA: TGTGCCACCTGGGACAGCCCGAATTATTATAAGAAACTCTTT.

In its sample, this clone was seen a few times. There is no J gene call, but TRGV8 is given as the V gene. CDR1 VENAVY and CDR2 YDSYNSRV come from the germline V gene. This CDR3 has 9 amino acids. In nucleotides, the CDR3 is TGTGCCACCTGGGATAGGCCCCTCTTT. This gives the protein CATWDRPLF.

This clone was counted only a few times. CDR3 sequence reads: CATWDIHPYYKKLF. The CDR3 nucleotides are TGTGCCACCTGGGACATTCACCCTTATTATAAGAAACTCTTT. This chain connects TRGV5 to TRGJ1 or TRGJ2. Germline matching of the DNA provided the J gene here, since TCRdb leaves it blank. V dropped 2 bases and J dropped 3; count of bases not matched to a gene: 7. Germline CDR1 VINAFY, CDR2 YDVSNSKD. The length of the CDR3 is 14 residues.

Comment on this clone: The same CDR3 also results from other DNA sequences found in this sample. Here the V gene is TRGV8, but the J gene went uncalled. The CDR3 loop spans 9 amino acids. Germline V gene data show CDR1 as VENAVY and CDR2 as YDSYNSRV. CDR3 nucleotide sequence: TGTGCCACCTGGGATTTCGAACTTTTT. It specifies CATWDFELF.

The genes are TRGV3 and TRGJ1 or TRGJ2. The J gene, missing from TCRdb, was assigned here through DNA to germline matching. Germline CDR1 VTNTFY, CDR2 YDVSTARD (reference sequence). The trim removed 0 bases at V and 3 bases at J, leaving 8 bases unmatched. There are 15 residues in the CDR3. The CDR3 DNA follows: TGTGCCACCTGGGACAGGCGCCATCGTTATTATAAGAAACTCTTT. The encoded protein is CATWDRRHRYYKKLF.

Here the CDR3 reads CALWSVNYYKKLF. CDR3 nucleotides: TGTGCCTTGTGGTCGGTAAATTATTATAAGAAACTCTTT. The chain couples TRGV9 to TRGJ1 or TRGJ2. Matching the DNA to germline supplied the J gene, which TCRdb does not give. The V gene end was trimmed by 6 bases and the J gene end by 1 base; junction bases not matched to a gene: 6. CDR3 length: 13 residues. From germline, CDR1 is GITISATS and CDR2 ISYDGTV (reference sequence).

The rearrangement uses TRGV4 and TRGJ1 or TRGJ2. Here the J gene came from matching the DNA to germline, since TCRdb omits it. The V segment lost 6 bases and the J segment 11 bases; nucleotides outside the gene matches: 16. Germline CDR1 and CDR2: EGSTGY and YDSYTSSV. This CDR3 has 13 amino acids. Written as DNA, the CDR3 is TGTGCCACCTGGACCCCCGATGGGAGACAGAAACTCTTT. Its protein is CATWTPDGRQKLF.

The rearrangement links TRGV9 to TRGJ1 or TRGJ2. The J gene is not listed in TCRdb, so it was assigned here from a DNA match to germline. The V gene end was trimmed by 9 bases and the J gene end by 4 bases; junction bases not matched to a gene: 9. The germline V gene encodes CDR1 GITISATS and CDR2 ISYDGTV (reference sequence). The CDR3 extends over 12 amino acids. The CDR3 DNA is TGTGCCTTGGGTATTTGGTATTATAAGAAACTCTTT. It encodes CALGIWYYKKLF.

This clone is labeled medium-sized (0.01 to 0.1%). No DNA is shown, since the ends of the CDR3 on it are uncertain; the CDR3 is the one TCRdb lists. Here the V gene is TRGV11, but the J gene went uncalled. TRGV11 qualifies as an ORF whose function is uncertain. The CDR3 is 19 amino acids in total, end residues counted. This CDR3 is CTTVPAGSYPYSSDWIKTF.

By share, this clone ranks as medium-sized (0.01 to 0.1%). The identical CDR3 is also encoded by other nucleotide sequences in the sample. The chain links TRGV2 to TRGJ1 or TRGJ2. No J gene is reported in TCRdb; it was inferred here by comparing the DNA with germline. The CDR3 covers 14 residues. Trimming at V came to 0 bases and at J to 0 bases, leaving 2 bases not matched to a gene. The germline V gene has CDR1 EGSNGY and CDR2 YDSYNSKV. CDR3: CATWDGPNYYKKLF. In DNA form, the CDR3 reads TGTGCCACCTGGGACGGGCCGAATTATTATAAGAAACTCTTT.

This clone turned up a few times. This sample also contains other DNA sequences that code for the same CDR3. CDR3 amino acids: CATWDGYKKLF. DNA for the CDR3: TGTGCCACCTGGGACGGGTATAAGAAACTCTTT. The J gene is TRGJ1 or TRGJ2, the V gene TRGV2. The J gene, left out of TCRdb, was set here by checking the DNA against germline. J gave up 7 bases and V 0 bases, and 0 bases lay outside the gene matches. Germline loops: CDR1 EGSNGY, CDR2 YDSYNSKV. The CDR3 spans 11 residues.

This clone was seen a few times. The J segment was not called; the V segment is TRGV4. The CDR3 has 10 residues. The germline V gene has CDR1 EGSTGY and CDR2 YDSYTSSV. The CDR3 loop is CATWDGSKLF. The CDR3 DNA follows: TGTGCCACCTGGGATGGTTCCAAACTCTTT.

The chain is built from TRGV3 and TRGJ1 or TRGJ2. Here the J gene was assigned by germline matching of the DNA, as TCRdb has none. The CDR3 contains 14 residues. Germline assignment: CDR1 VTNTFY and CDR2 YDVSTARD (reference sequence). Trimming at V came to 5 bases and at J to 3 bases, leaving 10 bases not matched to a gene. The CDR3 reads CATWGGTTYYKKLF. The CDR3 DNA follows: TGTGCCACCTGGGGCGGCACAACTTATTATAAGAAACTCTTT.

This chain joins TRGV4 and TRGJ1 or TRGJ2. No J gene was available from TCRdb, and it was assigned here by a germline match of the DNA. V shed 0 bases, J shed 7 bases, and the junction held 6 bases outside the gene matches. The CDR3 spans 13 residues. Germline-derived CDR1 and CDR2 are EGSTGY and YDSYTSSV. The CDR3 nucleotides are TGTGCCACCTGGGATGGGCCATTGTATAAGAAACTCTTT. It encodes CATWDGPLYKKLF.

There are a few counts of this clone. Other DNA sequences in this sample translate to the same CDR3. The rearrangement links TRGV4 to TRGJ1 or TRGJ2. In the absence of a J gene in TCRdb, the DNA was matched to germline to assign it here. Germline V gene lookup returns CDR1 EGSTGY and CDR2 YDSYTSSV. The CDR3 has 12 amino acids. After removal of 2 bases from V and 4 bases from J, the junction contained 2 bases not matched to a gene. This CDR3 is CATWDAYYKKLF. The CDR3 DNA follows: TGTGCCACCTGGGATGCATATTATAAGAAACTCTTT.